Sequencing of this T cell receptor beta chain was carried out in a study of early T cells in non-severe SARS-CoV-2 infection. The V and J ends lost 2 bases and 7 bases respectively, with 12 bases between them. Germline CDR1 is KGHSH and CDR2 is LQKENI. The CDR3 spans 14 residues. As part of library construction, unique molecular identifiers were attached to individual cDNA molecules. Each CDR3 protein is one row after TCRdb ran MiXCR on the 5' RACE reads. The profile covers about 35,000 distinct CDR3 sequences, with roughly 5.7% appearing a single time and approximately 6% taken by the ten largest. This sequence originates from an adult who was a healthcare worker with PCR-confirmed SARS-CoV-2 infection or an uninfected control (not recorded which). The starting material was whole blood, obtained at baseline. This chain uses TRBV18 with TRBJ2-1, with D possibly matching TRBD1 (6 bases). The CDR3 region has the DNA TGTGCCAGCTCACCAGACAGGACCCTAAATGAGCAGTTCTTC. This encodes CASSPDRTLNEQFF.